These 2 T cell receptor beta chains were sequenced from one sample in a study of blood T cell repertoires in COVID-19. TCRdb keeps only in-frame clones here, not all; method: immunoSEQ multiplex PCR. Counted here are just over 350,000 clones, around 88% occurring once; the ten biggest clones make up less than 9%. Sequencing input: peripheral blood. These receptors came from a woman between 55 and 75 years old with COVID-19, enrolled during active disease.

This chain links TRBV30 with TRBJ1-6; D might be TRBD1 (6 bases). The CDR3 consists of 17 residues. Germline-derived CDR1 and CDR2 are GTSNPN and SVGIG (reference sequence). Trimming pared 2 bases from V and 1 base from J, leaving 15 bases between. CDR3 DNA sequence: TGTGCCTGGAGTTCAACAGGGCATGGGTCCTATAATTCACCCCTCCACTTT. Its protein is CAWSSTGHGSYNSPLHF.

Comment on this clone: Additional DNA sequences in this sample encode the identical CDR3. The chain carries TRBV7-9 and TRBJ2-1; D uncertain. Between the trimmed V and J ends, which lost 1 base and 6 bases, there was a span of 7 bases. Looked up from germline, CDR1 is SEHNR and CDR2 is FQNEAQ (reference sequence). The CDR3 consists of 13 residues. CDR3 sequence (DNA): TGTGCCAGCAGCTTAGGTCAGGTCAATGAGCAGTTCTTC. Translated: CASSLGQVNEQFF.